A selection of T cell receptor beta chains follows, all from one sample in a study of blood T cell repertoires in COVID-19. The method was immunoSEQ multiplex PCR; TCRdb's version includes in-frame clones alone and lacks a portion of them. The table lists more than 300,000 clones, 70% to 90% of them singletons. What was sequenced was PBMCs or T cells enriched from blood (not recorded which). The receptors stem from a woman aged 18-29 years who had recovered from COVID-19. Each CDR3 is given with its conserved first and last residue. Fields, in order: J gene, clone size, V gene, D gene, CDR3 DNA, CDR3 protein. D genes are given only for firm matches. Expanded clones get a size class; other rows say once, few or many, or leave the size out.

j_call: TRBJ2-5; clone_size: NA; v_call: TRBV3-1/TRBV3-2; d_call: TRBD2; cdr3_nt: TGTGCCAGCAGCCAAGACGCGGGCGGGGGGGAGACCCAGTACTTC; cdr3_aa: CASSQDAGGGETQYF
j_call: TRBJ2-1; clone_size: NA; v_call: TRBV10-3; d_call: NA; cdr3_nt: TGTGCCATCAGAGACGCTCAGGGGTACAATGAGCAGTTCTTC; cdr3_aa: CAIRDAQGYNEQFF
j_call: TRBJ2-7; clone_size: once; v_call: TRBV6-5; d_call: TRBD1; cdr3_nt: TGTGCCATCAAACAGGGGGAAGGCTACGAGCAGTACTTC; cdr3_aa: CAIKQGEGYEQYF
j_call: TRBJ1-2; clone_size: NA; v_call: TRBV7-9; d_call: NA; cdr3_nt: TGTGCCAGCAGCCTCTCGTATGGCTACACCTTC; cdr3_aa: CASSLSYGYTF
j_call: TRBJ1-5; clone_size: NA; v_call: TRBV18; d_call: NA; cdr3_nt: TGTGCCAGCTCAAGGACAGCTTCCAATCAGCCCCAGCATTTT; cdr3_aa: CASSRTASNQPQHF
j_call: TRBJ2-3; clone_size: NA; v_call: TRBV12-5; d_call: NA; cdr3_nt: TGTGCTAGTGGTCCCTCCACAGATACGCAGTATTTT; cdr3_aa: CASGPSTDTQYF
j_call: TRBJ1-4; clone_size: NA; v_call: TRBV6-6; d_call: TRBD1; cdr3_nt: TGTGCCAGCAGTCCAAGAAGGGGACAGGTGGCGGGAACTAATGAAAAACTGTTTTTT; cdr3_aa: CASSPRRGQVAGTNEKLFF
j_call: TRBJ2-3; clone_size: NA; v_call: TRBV27; d_call: NA; cdr3_nt: TGTGCCAGCAGTTTCTCGCGGGGACGCACAGATACGCAGTATTTT; cdr3_aa: CASSFSRGRTDTQYF
j_call: TRBJ1-2; clone_size: NA; v_call: TRBV6-2/TRBV6-3; d_call: NA; cdr3_nt: TGTGCCAGCAGTCAGAACTATGGCTACACCTTC; cdr3_aa: CASSQNYGYTF
j_call: TRBJ1-1; clone_size: NA; v_call: TRBV5-4; d_call: TRBD1; cdr3_nt: TGTGCCAGCAGCTTACAGACAGGGGCTTTGAACACTGAAGCTTTCTTT; cdr3_aa: CASSLQTGALNTEAFF
j_call: TRBJ1-2; clone_size: NA; v_call: TRBV7-6; d_call: NA; cdr3_nt: TGTGCCAGCAGCCCTCACGGGGGTAACTATGGCTACACCTTC; cdr3_aa: CASSPHGGNYGYTF
j_call: TRBJ1-1; clone_size: NA; v_call: TRBV4-2; d_call: NA; cdr3_nt: TGTGCCAGCAGCCAAGGTGGTGCAGGGTGGAACACTGAAGCTTTCTTT; cdr3_aa: CASSQGGAGWNTEAFF
j_call: TRBJ2-7; clone_size: NA; v_call: TRBV5-1; d_call: NA; cdr3_nt: TGCGCCAGCAGCTTGGACAGCCAGAGCTCCTACGAGCAGTACTTC; cdr3_aa: CASSLDSQSSYEQYF
j_call: TRBJ2-3; clone_size: NA; v_call: TRBV24-1; d_call: TRBD1; cdr3_nt: TGTGCCACCAGTGACCCAGGACAGGGCTTCACAGATACGCAGTATTTT; cdr3_aa: CATSDPGQGFTDTQYF
j_call: TRBJ2-4; clone_size: NA; v_call: TRBV10-3; d_call: NA; cdr3_nt: TGTGCCATCAGCCCTGAGGTCCTGAAAGCCAAAAACATTCAGTACTTC; cdr3_aa: CAISPEVLKAKNIQYF
j_call: TRBJ1-2; clone_size: NA; v_call: TRBV2; d_call: NA; cdr3_nt: TGTGCCAGCAGTGGCCTTAAGGGGCAGTATGGCTACACCTTC; cdr3_aa: CASSGLKGQYGYTF
j_call: TRBJ2-7; clone_size: NA; v_call: TRBV6-5; d_call: NA; cdr3_nt: TGTGCCAGCAGATCCTACAGGGCCGAGCAGTACTTC; cdr3_aa: CASRSYRAEQYF
j_call: TRBJ1-3; clone_size: NA; v_call: TRBV6-5; d_call: TRBD1; cdr3_nt: TGTGCCAGCAGAGCAGGGGGGTCTGGAAACACCATATATTTT; cdr3_aa: CASRAGGSGNTIYF
j_call: TRBJ2-7; clone_size: NA; v_call: TRBV6-4; d_call: TRBD2; cdr3_nt: TGTGCCAGCAGTCCCTCTGGCGGGGGGCCCCACGAGCAGTACTTC; cdr3_aa: CASSPSGGGPHEQYF
j_call: TRBJ2-7; clone_size: NA; v_call: TRBV7-2; d_call: TRBD2; cdr3_nt: TGTGCCAGCAGCTTAAGTAGCGGGGATACCTACGAGCAGTACTTC; cdr3_aa: CASSLSSGDTYEQYF
j_call: TRBJ2-5; clone_size: NA; v_call: TRBV30; d_call: NA; cdr3_nt: TGTGCCTGGAGTGTACGGCCTAGCGTCGAAGAGACCCAGTACTTC; cdr3_aa: CAWSVRPSVEETQYF
j_call: TRBJ1-1; clone_size: NA; v_call: TRBV7-8; d_call: NA; cdr3_nt: TGTGCCAGCAGCTTCGCCCGGGACACTGAAGCTTTCTTT; cdr3_aa: CASSFARDTEAFF
j_call: TRBJ1-1; clone_size: NA; v_call: TRBV27; d_call: TRBD1; cdr3_nt: TGTGCCAGCAGTTCGGCCAGGGGGGAAGCTTTCTTT; cdr3_aa: CASSSARGEAFF
j_call: TRBJ2-4; clone_size: NA; v_call: TRBV10-3; d_call: TRBD2; cdr3_nt: TGTGCCATCAGCGTCGGAGGTGTTAGCGGGGGGGAACATGCCAAAAACATTCAGTACTTC; cdr3_aa: CAISVGGVSGGEHAKNIQYF
j_call: TRBJ1-2; clone_size: NA; v_call: TRBV12-3/TRBV12-4; d_call: NA; cdr3_nt: TGTGCCAGCAGTTTAGCCGGGGTTAAGACCTTC; cdr3_aa: CASSLAGVKTF
j_call: TRBJ2-7; clone_size: NA; v_call: TRBV2; d_call: NA; cdr3_nt: TGTGCCAGCAGTGTCCCGTCCTACGAGCAGTACTTC; cdr3_aa: CASSVPSYEQYF
j_call: TRBJ2-7; clone_size: once; v_call: TRBV6-2/TRBV6-3; d_call: NA; cdr3_nt: TGTGCCAGCAGCGGCGACTCGAGCGAGCAGTACTTC; cdr3_aa: CASSGDSSEQYF
j_call: TRBJ2-5; clone_size: NA; v_call: TRBV5-1; d_call: TRBD2; cdr3_nt: TGCGCCAGCAGCCCGGTGCCGGGACTAGCGGGGGCGATGAACCAAGAGACCCAGTACTTC; cdr3_aa: CASSPVPGLAGAMNQETQYF
j_call: TRBJ1-5; clone_size: NA; v_call: TRBV30; d_call: NA; cdr3_nt: TGTGCCTGGAGTGCCAGGGTGGATCAGCCCCAGCATTTT; cdr3_aa: CAWSARVDQPQHF
j_call: TRBJ2-3; clone_size: NA; v_call: TRBV6-4; d_call: NA; cdr3_nt: TGTGCCAGCAGTGCCATGACTAGTGGCGATACGCAGTATTTT; cdr3_aa: CASSAMTSGDTQYF
j_call: TRBJ1-2; clone_size: NA; v_call: TRBV11-2; d_call: NA; cdr3_nt: TGTGCCAGCAGCTTAGGGACGGGGATAGTGGGCTATGGCTACACCTTC; cdr3_aa: CASSLGTGIVGYGYTF
j_call: TRBJ2-5; clone_size: NA; v_call: TRBV24-1; d_call: TRBD1; cdr3_nt: TGTGCCACCAGGGGACAGCCCGGAGAGACCCAGTACTTC; cdr3_aa: CATRGQPGETQYF
j_call: TRBJ2-7; clone_size: NA; v_call: TRBV13; d_call: TRBD2; cdr3_nt: TGTGCCAGCAGCACCCGACTAGCGGGGGGCTACGAGCAGTACTTC; cdr3_aa: CASSTRLAGGYEQYF
j_call: TRBJ2-3; clone_size: NA; v_call: TRBV11-2; d_call: TRBD2; cdr3_nt: TGTGCCAGCAGCTTAGGTGGTAGCGGGTCTGGCACAGATACGCAGTATTTT; cdr3_aa: CASSLGGSGSGTDTQYF
j_call: TRBJ1-2; clone_size: few; v_call: TRBV19; d_call: TRBD1; cdr3_nt: TGTGCCAGTAGTACACCGGGACAGGGGACTGGCTACACCTTC; cdr3_aa: CASSTPGQGTGYTF
j_call: TRBJ1-4; clone_size: NA; v_call: TRBV6-1; d_call: NA; cdr3_nt: TGTGCCAGCAGTGTTTCATACCGGTCAACTAATGAAAAACTGTTTTTT; cdr3_aa: CASSVSYRSTNEKLFF
j_call: TRBJ1-2; clone_size: NA; v_call: TRBV6-5; d_call: NA; cdr3_nt: TGTGCCAGCAGTTACTCGGTCTGGGCATCTAACTATGGCTACACCTTC; cdr3_aa: CASSYSVWASNYGYTF
j_call: TRBJ2-3; clone_size: NA; v_call: TRBV7-2; d_call: TRBD2; cdr3_nt: TGTGCCAGCAGCCCCGGATGGGGCGGGGGGGCACCAGATACGCAGTATTTT; cdr3_aa: CASSPGWGGGAPDTQYF
j_call: TRBJ1-5; clone_size: NA; v_call: TRBV6-5; d_call: NA; cdr3_nt: TGTGCCAGCAGTTACTACAGCAGCAATCAGCCCCAGCATTTT; cdr3_aa: CASSYYSSNQPQHF